Below are 30 T cell receptor beta chains sequenced from a single sample in a study of T cells in Graves' hyperthyroidism and ophthalmopathy. Amplified regions were TCR beta CDR3 sequences from RNA transcripts. The study used the HTBI primer set for a first-round RT-PCR of the TCR CDR3. Using its own MiXCR run on the multiplex PCR reads, TCRdb lists one record per CDR3 protein. The sample yields 300,000 to 450,000 distinct CDR3 sequences, less than 20% seen once. The sequenced sample was blood. The receptor set was obtained from a woman between 18 and 29 years old with Graves' hyperthyroidism that later progressed to Graves' ophthalmopathy.

The chain joins TRBV5-1 to TRBJ2-2; D possibly corresponds to TRBD1 (6 bases). This CDR3 is built from 16 residues. Trimming took 4 bases from V and 2 from J, leaving 15 bases between them. In germline, CDR1 is SGHRS, CDR2 YFSETQ. The CDR3 nucleotides are TGCGCCAGCAGCAAAACGACAGGAGCTAACACCGGGGAGCTGTTTTTT. It translates to CASSKTTGANTGELFF. Using reference TRBV5-1 and TRBJ2-2 for the parts outside the CDR3, the full variable domain is KAGVTQTPRYLIKTRGQQVTLSCSPISGHRSVSWYQQTPGQGLQFLFEYFSETQRNKGNFPGRFSGRQFSNSRSEMNVSTLELGDSALYLCASSKTTGANTGELFFGEGSRLTVL.

The chain joins TRBV29-1 to TRBJ2-5, with D maybe TRBD2 (6 bases). CDR1 and CDR2 from the germline V gene are SQVTM and ANQGSEA. The length of the CDR3 is 12 residues. V was pared by 0 bases and J by 5 bases, with 7 bases between. DNA of the CDR3: TGCAGCGTTGAAGATCGGGGGGAGACCCAGTACTTC. Protein product: CSVEDRGETQYF.

This chain uses TRBV28 with TRBJ1-3; D not certain. Germline lookup yields CDR1 MDHEN and CDR2 SYDVKM. The V end lost 1 base, the J end lost 4 bases, and 14 bases lay between the germline ends. CDR3 size: 16 residues. CDR3 protein: CASSLLWRGFGNTIYF. The CDR3 bases are TGTGCCAGCAGTTTATTGTGGCGCGGGTTCGGAAACACCATATATTTT.

This chain uses TRBV3-1 with TRBJ2-7, with D perhaps matching TRBD2 (6 bases). Germline V lookup: CDR1 LGHDT, CDR2 YNNKEL (reference sequence). The V and J ends lost 1 base and 2 bases respectively, with 30 bases between them. CDR3 length equals 21 residues. This CDR3 reads CASSQAFFSGSRLRIAYEQYF. The CDR3 nucleotides read TGTGCCAGCAGCCAAGCTTTCTTTTCCGGGAGTAGACTTAGGATTGCCTACGAGCAGTACTTC.

This clonotype was found many times. The CDR3 DNA reads as TGTGCCAGCAGTGAAAGTAGTAGGGAAAACACTGAAGCTTTCTTT. Translation gives CASSESSRENTEAFF. V gene TRBV2 combines with J gene TRBJ1-1; the D is unclear. V gave up 2 bases and J gave up 2 bases, with 12 bases separating them. The CDR3 consists of 15 residues. Germline V gene sequence: CDR1 SNHLY, CDR2 FYNNEI.

The chain carries TRBV5-1 and TRBJ2-5; 11 nucleotides agree with TRBD2. Germline V lookup: CDR1 SGHRS, CDR2 YFSETQ. This CDR3 comprises 20 residues. Trimming removed 0 bases from V and 1 base from J; junction bases left unmatched: 14. CDR3 sequence: CASSLVASGRRVGGQETQYF. CDR3 sequence (DNA): TGCGCCAGCAGCTTGGTAGCTAGCGGGAGGAGGGTCGGTGGCCAAGAGACCCAGTACTTC.

This clonotype was seen many times. The chain couples TRBV27 to TRBJ2-7; 11 bases agree with TRBD2. J gave up 1 base and V 4 bases, and 3 bases lay outside the gene matches. The CDR3 is made up of 15 amino acids. CDR1 is MNHEY, CDR2 SMNVEV, per germline (reference sequence). The CDR3 DNA reads TGTGCCAGCAGTTCCGGGACTAGCGGATCCTACGAGCAGTACTTC. Encoded protein: CASSSGTSGSYEQYF.

On this clonotype: This could be a read error, since a much larger clone is one nucleotide away. The chain combines TRBV20-1 with TRBJ2-1; D tentatively fits TRBD1 or TRBD2 (5 bases each). CDR3 length equals 16 residues. In germline, CDR1 is DFQATT, CDR2 SNEGSKA (reference sequence). CDR3 loop: CSARDGHGTVYNDQFF. The CDR3 DNA follows: TGCAGTGCTAGAGATGGGCACGGGACCGTCTACAATGACCAGTTCTTC.

This clonotype was counted a few times. This chain joins TRBV27 and TRBJ1-1; D is perhaps TRBD1 (6 bases). Trimming cost V 2 bases and J 6 bases, with 10 bases left between them. Germline V lookup: CDR1 MNHEY, CDR2 SMNVEV (reference sequence). There are 13 residues in the CDR3. The DNA for the CDR3 is TGTGCCAGCAGTTTAACAGGGAGACCTGAAGCTTTCTTT. It specifies CASSLTGRPEAFF.

This clonotype has ten or more counts. This rearrangement joins TRBV28 to TRBJ1-3, with TRBD1 as a possible D gene (5 bases). The CDR3 sequence is 13 residues long. Germline V CDR1 and CDR2: MDHEN, SYDVKM. V was cut by 1 base and J by 6 bases, with 7 bases left in between. CDR3 nucleotides: TGTGCCAGCAGTTTATCCAGGGAAAACACCATATATTTT. Its translation is CASSLSRENTIYF.

This clonotype has ten or more counts. The V call is TRBV27, the J call TRBJ1-2; 7 positions match TRBD1. J lost 4 bases, V lost 7 bases, and 6 bases had no gene match. The CDR3 is 13 amino acids. The germline V gene has CDR1 MNHEY and CDR2 SMNVEV (reference sequence). The CDR3 loop is CASNGGGSYGYTF. CDR3 in DNA: TGTGCCAGCAACGGAGGGGGCTCCTATGGCTACACCTTC.

The table lists this clonotype with many counts. The V gene is TRBV20-1, the J gene TRBJ2-1, with 10 bases matching TRBD2. V trimming: 0 bases; J trimming: 1 base; junction bases outside the gene matches: 3. The CDR3 is 16 amino acids. Germline V gives CDR1 DFQATT, CDR2 SNEGSKA (reference sequence). The CDR3 sequence: CSARDGTSVSYNEQFF. DNA for the CDR3: TGCAGTGCTAGAGATGGGACTAGCGTATCCTACAATGAGCAGTTCTTC.

V and J are TRBV7-3 and TRBJ2-2; D possibly corresponds to TRBD2 (7 bases). CDR3 length: 16 residues. The germline V and J ends were trimmed by 7 bases and 6 bases, with 21 bases remaining between them. Germline V CDR1 and CDR2: SGHTA, FQGTGA. The CDR3 region is CASTRGGGSESGELFF. The CDR3 DNA follows: TGTGCCAGCACCCGAGGGGGGGGGAGTGAATCCGGGGAGCTGTTTTTT.

This clonotype was seen ten or more times. The CDR3 loop is CASSLVGRQGNGVEAFF. CDR3 DNA: TGTGCCAGCAGCTTAGTAGGAAGACAGGGGAACGGTGTTGAAGCTTTCTTT. The J gene is TRBJ1-1, the V gene TRBV7-2, with TRBD1 matching over 8 bases. Germline V gene data show CDR1 as SGHTA and CDR2 as FQGNSA. CDR3 size: 17 residues. Trimming at V came to 1 base and at J to 7 bases, leaving 14 bases not matched to a gene.

The gene calls are TRBV28 and TRBJ1-4; a weak D match, TRBD1 (6 bases). V lost 3 bases, J lost 13 bases, and 12 bases lay in between. In germline, CDR1 is MDHEN, CDR2 SYDVKM. The CDR3 runs to 12 residues. CDR3 sequence (DNA): TGTGCCAGCAGTTTTACAGGGAAAGGACTGTTTTTT. Amino acid sequence: CASSFTGKGLFF. The variable domain in full, completed from reference TRBV28 and TRBJ1-4, reads DVKVTQSSRYLVKRTGEKVFLECVQDMDHENMFWYRQDPGLGLRLIYFSYDVKMKEKGDIPEGYSVSREKKERFSLILESASTNQTSMYLCASSFTGKGLFFGSGTQLSVL.

This clonotype has at least ten counts. The chain uses TRBV28 and TRBJ2-1; 7 nucleotides agree with TRBD1. J gave up 7 bases and V 1 base, and 10 bases lay outside the gene matches. Per germline, CDR1 MDHEN and CDR2 SYDVKM. The CDR3 runs to 16 residues. The CDR3 coding sequence is TGTGCCAGCAGTTTATCGTCCGAGACAGGGATGAATGAGCAGTTCTTC. This codes for CASSLSSETGMNEQFF.

This chain connects TRBV15 to TRBJ1-6, with 9 bases fitting TRBD1. CDR3 size: 16 residues. Trimming took 5 bases from V and 8 from J; bases not matched to a gene: 10. Germline V lookup: CDR1 LNHNV, CDR2 YYDKDF (reference sequence). The CDR3 sequence is CATSGPLTGGYSPLHF. CDR3 sequence (DNA): TGTGCCACCAGCGGACCTCTGACAGGGGGTTATTCACCCCTCCACTTT.

This clonotype was detected ten times or more. The chain joins TRBV28 to TRBJ2-7; 7 bases are shared with TRBD2. Trimming at V came to 3 bases and at J to 1 base, leaving 3 bases not matched to a gene. CDR1 and CDR2 (germline): MDHEN, SYDVKM. The CDR3 is made up of 14 amino acids. This chain's CDR3 is CASSFTGGSYEQYF. CDR3 DNA: TGTGCCAGCAGTTTTACCGGGGGGTCCTACGAGCAGTACTTC.

The chain carries TRBV5-1 and TRBJ2-1, with 11 bases identical to TRBD2. CDR1 and CDR2 from the germline V gene are SGHRS and YFSETQ. The V segment lost 0 bases and the J segment 10 bases; nucleotides outside the gene matches: 3. The CDR3 is 14 amino acids. The CDR3 coding sequence is TGCGCCAGCAGCTTGGAGACTAGCGGGGCGGAGCAGTTCTTC. Translated: CASSLETSGAEQFF.

This clonotype was recorded at least ten times. The chain is built from TRBV20-1 and TRBJ1-2, with TRBD1 identical over 10 bases. V shed 3 bases and J 4 bases; nucleotides not matched to a gene: 5. The CDR3 loop spans 14 amino acids. CDR1 is DFQATT and CDR2 is SNEGSKA in the germline V gene (reference sequence). The CDR3: CSARGDRGSYGYTF. The CDR3 DNA sequence: TGCAGTGCTAGGGGGGACAGGGGAAGCTATGGCTACACCTTC.

This clonotype was picked up many times. V gene TRBV11-2 combines with J gene TRBJ2-1; 9 bases fit TRBD1. The germline V gene encodes CDR1 SGHAT and CDR2 FQNNGV. The V gene end was trimmed by 1 base and the J gene end by 3 bases; junction bases not matched to a gene: 10. This CDR3 has 18 amino acids. The chain's CDR3 is CASSLAALGQGSYNEQFF. CDR3 nucleotide sequence: TGTGCCAGCAGCTTAGCCGCTCTGGGACAGGGAAGCTACAATGAGCAGTTCTTC.

This clonotype was recorded many times. The J gene is TRBJ2-7, the V gene TRBV28; D is uncertain. This CDR3 is 14 amino acids long. In germline, CDR1 is MDHEN, CDR2 SYDVKM. Trimming stripped 1 base from V and 2 bases from J, with 9 bases between. DNA of the CDR3: TGTGCCAGCAGTTTATCTAGTAAGACCTACGAGCAGTACTTC. Translated: CASSLSSKTYEQYF. Based on the CDR3 plus reference TRBV28 and TRBJ2-7, the full variable domain is DVKVTQSSRYLVKRTGEKVFLECVQDMDHENMFWYRQDPGLGLRLIYFSYDVKMKEKGDIPEGYSVSREKKERFSLILESASTNQTSMYLCASSLSSKTYEQYFGPGTRLTVT.

This clonotype was seen more than once but under ten times. The chain is built from TRBV18 and TRBJ1-3; D is possibly TRBD1 (5 bases). CDR1 is KGHSH and CDR2 is LQKENI in the germline V gene. This CDR3 contains 15 residues. V lost 4 bases and J 3 bases, leaving 13 bases between the germline ends. The chain's CDR3 is CASSHPPGSGNTIYF. In DNA form, the CDR3 reads TGTGCCAGCTCACATCCGCCAGGGAGTGGAAACACCATATATTTT.

In nucleotides, the CDR3 is TGTGCCAGCAGTTTGTCCTCAACTAATGAAAAACTGTTTTTT. It codes for CASSLSSTNEKLFF. The rearrangement links TRBV28 to TRBJ1-4, with D hard to call. CDR3 size: 14 residues. The V gene's germline CDR1 is MDHEN and CDR2 SYDVKM. Trimming pared 3 bases from V and 0 bases from J, leaving 5 bases between.

The table lists this clonotype with many counts. The genes are TRBV24-1 and TRBJ2-2, with D uncertain. The CDR3 extends over 15 amino acids. Germline assignment: CDR1 KGHDR and CDR2 SFDVKD. V lost 3 bases, J lost 3 bases, and 10 bases lay in between. This CDR3 reads CATSDLNAYTGELFF. CDR3 nucleotides: TGTGCCACCAGTGATCTTAACGCTTACACCGGGGAGCTGTTTTTT.

This sequence joins TRBV7-2 and TRBJ1-6; D ambiguous. This CDR3 region has 15 residues. Germline CDR1 reads SGHTA; CDR2 reads FQGNSA. Trimming took off 1 base at V and 5 bases at J, with 9 bases between the two ends. CDR3 residues: CASSLVPGHNSPLHF. The CDR3 DNA reads as TGTGCCAGCAGCTTAGTTCCAGGCCATAATTCACCCCTCCACTTT.

This clonotype appeared many times. The chain recombines TRBV6-1 with TRBJ2-1; TRBD2 matches at 10 bases. V was clipped by 4 bases and J by 7 bases; unmatched bases: 10. The germline gives CDR1 MNHNS, CDR2 SASEGT. CDR3 length: 16 amino acids. The CDR3 protein is CASSGYGPSGRNEQFF. The CDR3 bases are TGTGCCAGCAGTGGCTATGGTCCTAGCGGGAGAAATGAGCAGTTCTTC.

At least ten counts were recorded for this clonotype. The chain couples TRBV7-9 to TRBJ2-7; 9 nucleotides line up with TRBD1. The CDR3 spans 14 residues. CDR1 and CDR2 from the germline V gene are SEHNR and FQNEAQ (reference sequence). J lost 6 bases, V lost 3 bases, and 6 bases had no gene match. The CDR3 here is CASSFRDRVPEQYF. The DNA of the CDR3 is TGTGCCAGCAGCTTCCGGGACAGGGTACCCGAGCAGTACTTC. Variable domain in full (rest from reference TRBV7-9 and TRBJ2-7): DTGVSQNPRHKITKRGQNVTFRCDPISEHNRLYWYRQTLGQGPEFLTYFQNEAQLEKSRLLSDRFSAERPKGSFSTLEIQRTEQGDSAMYLCASSFRDRVPEQYFGPGTRLTVT.

To note about this clonotype: One base away lies a much larger clone, so this may be a sequencing read error. V and J are TRBV20-1 and TRBJ2-1; 14 bases map to TRBD2. The germline V gene encodes CDR1 DFQATT and CDR2 SNEGSKA (reference sequence). This CDR3 is built from 17 residues. V gave up 1 base and J gave up 7 bases; unmatched junction bases: 9. The CDR3 reads CSARGPGLAGGINEQFF. As DNA, the CDR3 is TGCAGTGCTAGAGGTCCAGGACTAGCGGGAGGAATAAATGAGCAGTTCTTC.

There are many counts of this clonotype. The rearrangement links TRBV29-1 to TRBJ2-3; D is unclear. CDR3 size: 13 residues. V lost 7 bases to trimming and J lost 1 base, with 12 bases between them. In germline, CDR1 is SQVTM, CDR2 ANQGSEA. CDR3 nucleotide sequence: TGCAGCGGAAGTCCCAGCGGCACAGATACGCAGTATTTT. It yields the protein CSGSPSGTDTQYF.